These 7 T cell receptor beta chains were sequenced from one sample in a study of CD4 T cells in relation to SARS-CoV-2 and coronaviruses. Assay: immunoSEQ multiplex PCR; the TCRdb copy retains only in-frame clones and omits some. The sample yields tens of thousands of clones, about 90% seen once. The sample comprised naive CD4+ T cells from PBMCs. Subset specified: naive CD4+ T cells isolated by negative enrichment. The receptors derive from an adult with COVID-19.

The V call is TRBV6-6, the J call TRBJ2-5; D might be TRBD1 or TRBD2, each matching 5 bases. Germline CDR1 and CDR2: MNHNY and SVGAGI (reference sequence). The V end was cut by 6 bases, the J end by 2 bases, with 16 bases between. This CDR3 is 15 amino acids long. The CDR3: CASSRRDGYQETQYF. Here the CDR3 DNA reads TGTGCCAGCAGCCGACGGGACGGATATCAAGAGACCCAGTACTTC.

This chain joins TRBV7-3 and TRBJ2-1; no clear D gene. This CDR3 comprises 14 residues. With 1 base removed from V and 4 bases from J, the gap between germline ends came to 8 bases. CDR1 and CDR2 from the germline V gene are SGHTA and FQGTGA. DNA of the CDR3: TGTGCCAGCAGCTTAATTGGGAAGTACAATGAGCAGTTCTTC. It specifies CASSLIGKYNEQFF.

The CDR3 DNA is TGTGCCAGCAGCCTAATGGGGGAGCAGTTCTTC. Translating it yields CASSLMGEQFF. The chain joins TRBV28 to TRBJ2-1; the D is unclear. The CDR3 is 11 amino acids. In germline, CDR1 is MDHEN, CDR2 SYDVKM. V was cut by 6 bases and J by 10 bases, with 10 bases left in between.

The chain recombines TRBV7-8 with TRBJ1-5; possible D gene TRBD1, 6 bases. Germline values: CDR1 SGHVS, CDR2 FQNEAQ. The CDR3 covers 13 residues. The V gene lost 4 bases and the J gene lost 7 bases, with 11 bases spanning the gap. Written as DNA, the CDR3 is TGTGCCAGCAGCTCCAGGGGTGGGCAGCCCCAGCATTTT. This codes for CASSSRGGQPQHF. The variable domain in full, completed from reference TRBV7-8 and TRBJ1-5, reads GAGVSQSPRYKVAKRGQDVALRCDPISGHVSLFWYQQALGQGPEFLTYFQNEAQLDKSGLPSDRFFAERPEGSVSTLKIQRTQQEDSAVYLCASSSRGGQPQHFGDGTRLSIL.

V and J are TRBV24-1 and TRBJ2-7; perhaps TRBD1 as D (6 bases). Deletions cut 4 bases from V and 0 bases from J, with 15 bases between. This CDR3 contains 16 residues. CDR1 is KGHDR and CDR2 is SFDVKD in the germline V gene. CDR3 DNA: TGTGCCACCAGTGACAACAGGGAGACAAGCTCCTACGAGCAGTACTTC. It specifies CATSDNRETSSYEQYF.

The chain uses TRBV18 and TRBJ2-4, with D possibly being TRBD1 (5 bases). CDR1 is KGHSH, CDR2 LQKENI, per germline. Trimming took off 0 bases at V and 6 bases at J, with 12 bases between the two ends. This CDR3 region has 15 residues. The CDR3 sequence is CASSPPSGQGNIQYF. CDR3 sequence (DNA): TGTGCCAGCTCACCACCCTCAGGGCAGGGAAACATTCAGTACTTC.

CDR3 nucleotide sequence: TGTGCCTGGAGTGGAGGGAGAGGGGTTCAGGAGACCCAGTACTTC. Translating it yields CAWSGGRGVQETQYF. The chain employs TRBV30 and TRBJ2-5, with D possibly called TRBD1 or TRBD2 (5 bases each). CDR3 length: 15 amino acids. Per germline, CDR1 GTSNPN and CDR2 SVGIG (reference sequence). V lost 1 base and J 5 bases, leaving 17 bases between the germline ends.